These 8 T cell receptor beta chains came from one sample sequenced in a study of cytomegalovirus exposure and HLA in healthy donors. The PCR contained 60 Vbeta and 13 Jbeta primers. Using immunoSEQ multiplex PCR, the repertoire was profiled, and TCRdb retains in-frame clones only, with some absent. The sample shows around 93,000 clones, around three fifths of them seen only once. The sequenced material came from PBMCs. The receptors here all came from a boy under 18 in good health and CMV-seropositive.

Turning to this clone: One junction end does not reproduce the germline sequence, and a read error may be involved. The chain is built from TRBV4-3 and TRBJ2-7; 9 bases align to TRBD1. The CDR3 is 15 residues long. In germline, CDR1 is LGHNA, CDR2 YSLEER. CDR3 protein: CASSPNRGPSSEQYF. The CDR3 DNA is TGCGCCAGCAGCCCCAACAGGGGGCCATCCTCCGAGCAGTACTTC.

This clone was counted between two and nine times. The chain links TRBV15 to TRBJ1-5; D not resolved. CDR3 size: 15 residues. Trimming pared 0 bases from V and 1 base from J, leaving 7 bases between. In germline, CDR1 is LNHNV, CDR2 YYDKDF (reference sequence). CDR3 protein: CATSRDGVSNQPQHF. CDR3 nucleotide sequence: TGTGCCACCAGCAGAGACGGAGTCAGCAATCAGCCCCAGCATTTT.

This clone was picked up a small number of times. This chain joins TRBV5-1 and TRBJ2-1; 11 bases match TRBD1. V lost 4 bases to trimming and J lost 2 bases; unmatched junction nucleotides: 2. The length of the CDR3 is 15 residues. The V gene's germline CDR1 is SGHRS and CDR2 YFSETQ. CDR3 sequence reads: CASSRTGGTYNEQFF. In DNA form, the CDR3 reads TGCGCCAGCAGCCGGACAGGGGGCACCTACAATGAGCAGTTCTTC.

The chain carries TRBV7-2 and TRBJ2-1, with 11 bases fitting TRBD2. Trimming cost V 1 base and J 5 bases; bases outside gene matches: 1. CDR1 SGHTA and CDR2 FQGNSA come from the germline V gene. The CDR3 is 15 residues long. The CDR3 DNA follows: TGTGCCAGCAGCTTAGTTAGCGGGAGGGACAATGAGCAGTTCTTC. Translation: CASSLVSGRDNEQFF.

This sequence joins TRBV5-6 and TRBJ1-4; unclear D gene. Germline assignment: CDR1 SGHDT and CDR2 YYEEEE. The CDR3 runs to 14 residues. Between the trimmed V and J ends, which lost 4 bases and 4 bases, there was a span of 11 bases. For the CDR3, the DNA is TGTGCCAGCAGCATGTTCGGTGGTAATGAAAAACTGTTTTTT. Encoded protein: CASSMFGGNEKLFF.

V is TRBV19 and J is TRBJ1-2; no clear D gene. The germline V gene encodes CDR1 LNHDA and CDR2 SQIVND (reference sequence). Trimming removed 9 bases at V and 8 bases at J, with 13 bases between. The CDR3 runs 11 residues. The CDR3 here is CASRRSLGYTF. The CDR3, as DNA: TGTGCCAGCCGCAGATCTTTGGGCTACACCTTC. Supplemented by reference TRBV19 and TRBJ1-2, the full variable domain reads DGGITQSPKYLFRKEGQNVTLSCEQNLNHDAMYWYRQDPGQGLRLIYYSQIVNDFQKGDIAEGYSVSREKKESFPLTVTSAQKNPTAFYLCASRRSLGYTFGSGTRLTVV.

V is TRBV13 and J is TRBJ2-7, with 10 bases that match TRBD1. The V gene end was trimmed by 5 bases and the J gene end by 6 bases; junction bases not matched to a gene: 4. Germline V gives CDR1 PRHDT, CDR2 FYEKMQ (reference sequence). This CDR3 is built from 13 residues. This CDR3 reads CASSATGGCEQYF. DNA of the CDR3: TGTGCCAGCAGCGCGACAGGGGGCTGCGAGCAGTACTTC.

The table lists this clone with a few counts. CDR3 residues: CSVTERTDTQYF. CDR3 nucleotide sequence: TGCAGCGTGACAGAACGCACAGATACGCAGTATTTT. This rearrangement joins TRBV29-1 to TRBJ2-3; D perhaps matches TRBD1 (5 bases). V was trimmed by 6 bases and J by 1 base, leaving 8 bases between them. Germline CDR1 and CDR2: SQVTM and ANQGSEA. The CDR3 sequence is 12 residues long.